This T cell receptor (beta chain) was obtained from a study of breast tumors, draining lymph nodes, adjacent tissues. Breast cancer patients provided tissue from their axillary draining lymph nodes. TCRdb redid the calling of the multiplex PCR reads with MiXCR, one entry per CDR3 protein. The sample includes about 270,000 distinct CDR3 sequences, about 33% seen only once; the top ten take around 1.1%. The study's findings and limits: That most tumor T cells come from lymph nodes remained unproven. Findings are consistent with lymph node origin and intratumoral expansion of most tumor T cells.

This clonotype has at least ten counts. Its antigen is not known. This clonotype was obtained from a female donor with breast cancer. Some clones in this sample may be carry-over from other donors' samples. Sequenced sample: axillary lymph node tissue.

The DNA of the CDR3 is TGTGCCAGTAGGACTACCGGGACAGCCAATTCACCCCTCCACTTT. It translates to CASRTTGTANSPLHF. The rearrangement joins TRBV19 to TRBJ1-6, with TRBD1 matching 7 bases. The germline V gene has CDR1 LNHDA and CDR2 SQIVND (reference sequence). The junction had 9 bases not matched to a gene; V was cut back by 6 bases and J by 7 bases. The CDR3 has 15 amino acids.